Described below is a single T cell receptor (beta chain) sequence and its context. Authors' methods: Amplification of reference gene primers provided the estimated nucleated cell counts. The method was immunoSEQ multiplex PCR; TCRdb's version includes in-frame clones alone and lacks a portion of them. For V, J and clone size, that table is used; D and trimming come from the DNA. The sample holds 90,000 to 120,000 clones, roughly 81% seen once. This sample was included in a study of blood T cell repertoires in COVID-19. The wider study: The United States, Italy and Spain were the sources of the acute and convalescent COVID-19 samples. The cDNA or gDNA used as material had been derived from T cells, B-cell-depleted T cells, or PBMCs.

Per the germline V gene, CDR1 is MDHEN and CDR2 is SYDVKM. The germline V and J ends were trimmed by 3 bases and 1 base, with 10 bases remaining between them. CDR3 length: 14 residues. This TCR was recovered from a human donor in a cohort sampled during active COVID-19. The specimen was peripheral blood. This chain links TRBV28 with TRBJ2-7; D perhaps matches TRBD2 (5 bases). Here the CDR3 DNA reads TGTGCCAGCAGTTTGGGTCGGAGGTCCTACGAGCAGTACTTC. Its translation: CASSLGRRSYEQYF.